This entry is about one T cell receptor beta chain. Germline trimming cut 4 bases from V and 1 base from J; bases unmatched to any gene: 7. The CDR3 covers 17 residues. Germline CDR1 and CDR2: SGHRS and YFSETQ. These data are taken from a study of blood T cell repertoires in COVID-19. Study-wide context: The United States, Italy and Spain were the sources of the acute and convalescent COVID-19 samples. Sample material is recorded as cDNA or gDNA derived from T cells, B-cell-depleted T cells, or PBMCs.

Per the original methods: Reference gene primers were amplified, and this amplification served to estimate nucleated cell counts. Only in-frame clones appear in the TCRdb table, and some are missing; sequencing was by immunoSEQ multiplex PCR. D and trimming come from the DNA, and the V and J calls and clone size come from that table. The table has tens of thousands of clones, about 79% seen once. This TCR derives from a woman aged 60-75 years with acute or convalescent COVID-19. Sequenced input: peripheral blood. The V call is TRBV5-1, the J call TRBJ1-3; TRBD1 aligns across 11 bases. CDR3 in amino acids: CASSPSGTGGSGNTIYF. The CDR3, as DNA: TGCGCCAGCAGCCCCTCCGGGACAGGGGGTTCTGGAAACACCATATATTTT.